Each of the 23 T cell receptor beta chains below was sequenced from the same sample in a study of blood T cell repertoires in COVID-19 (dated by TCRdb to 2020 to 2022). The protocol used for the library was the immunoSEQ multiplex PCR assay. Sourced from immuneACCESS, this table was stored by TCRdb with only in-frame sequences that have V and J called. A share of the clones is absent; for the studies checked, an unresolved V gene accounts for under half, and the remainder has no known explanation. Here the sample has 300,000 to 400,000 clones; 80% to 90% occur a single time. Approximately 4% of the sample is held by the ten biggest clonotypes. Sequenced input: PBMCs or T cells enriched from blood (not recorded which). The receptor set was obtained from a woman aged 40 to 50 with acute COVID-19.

This chain's CDR3 is CASSQVTWGGPDTGELFF. CDR3 DNA sequence: TGCGCCAGCAGCCAAGTGACATGGGGGGGCCCGGACACCGGGGAGCTGTTTTTT. The chain recombines TRBV4-3 with TRBJ2-2; D perhaps matches TRBD2 (7 bases). Trimming cost V 1 base and J 3 bases, with 18 bases left between them. The CDR3 loop spans 18 amino acids. Germline CDR1 reads LGHNA; CDR2 reads YSLEER.

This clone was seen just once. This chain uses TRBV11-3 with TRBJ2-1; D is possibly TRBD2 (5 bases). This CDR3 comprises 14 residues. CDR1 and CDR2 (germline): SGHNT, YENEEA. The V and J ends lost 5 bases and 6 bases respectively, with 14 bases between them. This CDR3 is CASSLTRLANEQFF. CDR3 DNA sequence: TGTGCCAGCAGCCTTACTAGGTTGGCCAATGAGCAGTTCTTC. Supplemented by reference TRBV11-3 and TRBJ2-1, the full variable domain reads EAGVVQSPRYKIIEKKQPVAFWCNPISGHNTLYWYLQNLGQGPELLIRYENEEAVDDSQLPKDRFSAERLKGVDSTLKIQPAELGDSAVYLCASSLTRLANEQFFGPGTRLTVL.

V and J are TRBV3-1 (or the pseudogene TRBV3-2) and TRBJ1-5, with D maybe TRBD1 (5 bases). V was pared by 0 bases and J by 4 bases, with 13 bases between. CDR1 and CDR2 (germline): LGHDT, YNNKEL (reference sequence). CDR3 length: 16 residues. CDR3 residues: CASSQDHRRENQPQHF. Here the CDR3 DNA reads TGTGCCAGCAGCCAAGATCACAGGAGGGAGAATCAGCCCCAGCATTTT.

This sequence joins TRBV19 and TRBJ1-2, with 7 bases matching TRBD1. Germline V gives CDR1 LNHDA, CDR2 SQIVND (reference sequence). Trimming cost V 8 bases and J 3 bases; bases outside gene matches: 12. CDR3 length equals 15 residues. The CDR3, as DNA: TGTGCCAGTCATCGGAGGGGGCGAGAGGACTATGGCTACACCTTC. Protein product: CASHRRGREDYGYTF.

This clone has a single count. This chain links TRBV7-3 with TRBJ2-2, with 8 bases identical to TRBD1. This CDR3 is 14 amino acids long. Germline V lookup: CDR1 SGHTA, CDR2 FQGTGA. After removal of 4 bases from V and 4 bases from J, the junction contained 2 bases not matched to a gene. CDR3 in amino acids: CASSSTGGTGELFF. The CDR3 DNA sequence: TGTGCCAGCAGCTCTACAGGGGGCACCGGGGAGCTGTTTTTT.

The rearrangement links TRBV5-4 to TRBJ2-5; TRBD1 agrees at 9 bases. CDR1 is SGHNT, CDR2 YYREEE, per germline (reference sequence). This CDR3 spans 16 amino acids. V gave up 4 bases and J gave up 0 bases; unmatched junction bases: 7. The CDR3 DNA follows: TGTGCCAGCAGCGACAAGACAGGGGGGTACCAAGAGACCCAGTACTTC. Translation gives CASSDKTGGYQETQYF.

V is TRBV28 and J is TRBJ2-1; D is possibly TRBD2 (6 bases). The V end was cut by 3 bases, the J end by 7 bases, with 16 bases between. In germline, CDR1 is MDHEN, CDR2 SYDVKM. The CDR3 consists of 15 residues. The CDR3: CASSFRGNLMNEQFF. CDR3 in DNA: TGTGCCAGCAGTTTCCGCGGGAATTTAATGAATGAGCAGTTCTTC.

The CDR3 here is CATSDSDPAGSEDTQYF. The CDR3 nucleotides read TGTGCCACCAGTGATTCGGATCCGGCAGGGTCGGAAGATACGCAGTATTTT. V and J are TRBV24-1 and TRBJ2-3; D possibly corresponds to TRBD1 (5 bases). Germline V gives CDR1 KGHDR, CDR2 SFDVKD. Trimming removed 2 bases at V and 5 bases at J, with 19 bases between. The CDR3 sequence is 17 residues long.

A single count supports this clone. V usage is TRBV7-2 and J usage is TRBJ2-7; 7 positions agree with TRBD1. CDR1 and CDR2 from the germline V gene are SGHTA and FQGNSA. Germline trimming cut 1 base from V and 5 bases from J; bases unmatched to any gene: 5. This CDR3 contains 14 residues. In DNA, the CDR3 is TGTGCCAGCAGCTTAGGACAGGGTTATCACGAGCAGTACTTC. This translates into CASSLGQGYHEQYF.

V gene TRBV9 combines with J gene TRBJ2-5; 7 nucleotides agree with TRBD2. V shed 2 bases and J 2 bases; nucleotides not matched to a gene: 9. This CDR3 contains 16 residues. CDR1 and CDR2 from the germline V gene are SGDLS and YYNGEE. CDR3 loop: CASSVTPGGIQETQYF. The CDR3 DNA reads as TGTGCCAGCAGCGTTACCCCGGGGGGAATACAAGAGACCCAGTACTTC.

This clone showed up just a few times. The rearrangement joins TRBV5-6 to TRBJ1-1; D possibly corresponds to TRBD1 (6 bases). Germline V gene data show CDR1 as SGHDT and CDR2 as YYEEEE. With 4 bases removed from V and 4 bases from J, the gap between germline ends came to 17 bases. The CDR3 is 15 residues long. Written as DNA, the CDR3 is TGTGCCAGCAGCCTATGGCAGCAGGGGCTCACTGAAGCTTTCTTT. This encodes CASSLWQQGLTEAFF.

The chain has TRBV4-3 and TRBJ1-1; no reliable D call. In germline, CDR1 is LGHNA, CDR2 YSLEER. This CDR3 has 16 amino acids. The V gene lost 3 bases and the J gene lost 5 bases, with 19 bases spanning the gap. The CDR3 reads CASSQSATALMTEAFF. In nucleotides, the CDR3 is TGCGCCAGCAGCCAGTCAGCGACGGCCTTAATGACTGAAGCTTTCTTT.

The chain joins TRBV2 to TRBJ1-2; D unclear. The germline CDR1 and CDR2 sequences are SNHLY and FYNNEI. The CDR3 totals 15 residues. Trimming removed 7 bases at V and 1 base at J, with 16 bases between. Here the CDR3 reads CASNPEAAGNYGYTF. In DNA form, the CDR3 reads TGTGCCAGCAACCCAGAGGCAGCGGGTAACTATGGCTACACCTTC.

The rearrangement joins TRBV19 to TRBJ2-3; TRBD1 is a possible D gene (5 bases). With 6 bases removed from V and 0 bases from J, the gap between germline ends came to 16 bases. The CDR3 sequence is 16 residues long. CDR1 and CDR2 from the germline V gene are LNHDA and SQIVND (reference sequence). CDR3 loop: CASRDPFSGSTDTQYF. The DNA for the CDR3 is TGTGCCAGTAGGGACCCTTTCTCAGGGAGCACAGATACGCAGTATTTT. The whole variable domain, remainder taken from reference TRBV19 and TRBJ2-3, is DGGITQSPKYLFRKEGQNVTLSCEQNLNHDAMYWYRQDPGQGLRLIYYSQIVNDFQKGDIAEGYSVSREKKESFPLTVTSAQKNPTAFYLCASRDPFSGSTDTQYFGPGTRLTVL.

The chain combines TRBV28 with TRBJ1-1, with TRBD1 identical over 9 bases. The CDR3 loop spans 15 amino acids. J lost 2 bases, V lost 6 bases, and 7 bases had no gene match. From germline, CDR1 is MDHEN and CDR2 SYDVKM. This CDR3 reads CASSLTGGANTEAFF. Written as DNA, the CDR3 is TGTGCCAGCAGCCTTACAGGGGGCGCCAACACTGAAGCTTTCTTT.

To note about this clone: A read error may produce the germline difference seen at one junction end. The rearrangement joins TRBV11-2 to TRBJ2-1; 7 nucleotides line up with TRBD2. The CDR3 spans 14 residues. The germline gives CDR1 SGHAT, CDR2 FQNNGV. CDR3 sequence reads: CASSWDYSNNEQFF. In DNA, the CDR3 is TGTGCCAGCAGCTGGGACTACTCCAACAATGAGCAGTTCTTC.

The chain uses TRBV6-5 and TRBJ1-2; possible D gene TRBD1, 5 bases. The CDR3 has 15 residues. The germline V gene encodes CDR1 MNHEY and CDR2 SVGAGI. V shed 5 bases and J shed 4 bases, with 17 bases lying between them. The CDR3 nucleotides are TGTGCCAGCAGTCCGCCCCTTCTGGGACTCTATGGCTACACCTTC. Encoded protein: CASSPPLLGLYGYTF.

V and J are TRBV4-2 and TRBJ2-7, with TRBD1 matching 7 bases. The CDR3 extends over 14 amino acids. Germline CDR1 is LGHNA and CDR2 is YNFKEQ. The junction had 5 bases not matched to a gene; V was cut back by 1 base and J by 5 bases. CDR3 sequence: CASSQVPGQDEQYF. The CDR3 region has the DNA TGTGCCAGCAGCCAAGTCCCAGGACAGGACGAGCAGTACTTC.

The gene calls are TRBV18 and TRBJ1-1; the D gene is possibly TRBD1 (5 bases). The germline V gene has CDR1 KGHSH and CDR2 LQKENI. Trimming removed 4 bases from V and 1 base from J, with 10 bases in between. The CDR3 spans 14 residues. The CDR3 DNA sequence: TGTGCCAGCTCACAGGGACTTCAGAACACTGAAGCTTTCTTT. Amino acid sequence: CASSQGLQNTEAFF.

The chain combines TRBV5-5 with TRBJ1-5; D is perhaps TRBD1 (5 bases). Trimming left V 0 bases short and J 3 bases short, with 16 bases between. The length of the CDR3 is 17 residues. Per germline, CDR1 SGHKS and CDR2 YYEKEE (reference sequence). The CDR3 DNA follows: TGTGCCAGCAGCTTGGGGGGTGCGGGACGGCTCAATCAGCCCCAGCATTTT. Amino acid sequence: CASSLGGAGRLNQPQHF.

CDR3 DNA: TGTGCCACATCAGGGGCCAGGGACTATGGCTACACCTTC. This encodes CATSGARDYGYTF. V and J are TRBV6-5 and TRBJ1-2; tentatively, D is TRBD1 (6 bases). Germline loops: CDR1 MNHEY, CDR2 SVGAGI. V gave up 10 bases and J gave up 3 bases, with 15 bases separating them. The CDR3 is 13 residues long.

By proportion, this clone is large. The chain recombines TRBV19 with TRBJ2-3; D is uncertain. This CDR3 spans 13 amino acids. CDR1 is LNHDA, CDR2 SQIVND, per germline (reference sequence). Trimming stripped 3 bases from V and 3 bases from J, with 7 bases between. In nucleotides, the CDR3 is TGTGCCAGTAGTATTATAGTTACAGATACGCAGTATTTT. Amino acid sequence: CASSIIVTDTQYF. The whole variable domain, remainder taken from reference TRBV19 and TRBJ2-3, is DGGITQSPKYLFRKEGQNVTLSCEQNLNHDAMYWYRQDPGQGLRLIYYSQIVNDFQKGDIAEGYSVSREKKESFPLTVTSAQKNPTAFYLCASSIIVTDTQYFGPGTRLTVL.

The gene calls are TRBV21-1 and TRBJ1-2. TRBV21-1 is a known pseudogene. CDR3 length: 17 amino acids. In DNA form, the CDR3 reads TGTGCCAGCAGCAAAAGTCGAGGAGTCGAAGCTAACTATGGCTACACCTTC. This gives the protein CASSKSRGVEANYGYTF.